This T cell receptor (beta chain) was observed in a study of cytomegalovirus exposure and HLA in healthy donors (dated by TCRdb to 2015 to 2018). Looking at the study overall: An earlier analysis of some 620 of the donors reported 276 Gb of sequence data and 95 million to 120 million unique TCR beta sequences obtained from about 200 million T cells. An early release covering roughly 580 HLA-typed donors comprised 300 to 350 gigabases of sequencing data and approximately 80 million unique TCR sequences. Among the approximately 420 genotyped donors, approximately 77% belonged to the genetic ancestry cluster associated with self-reported Caucasian donors. The study was designed to test whether signatures of past pathogen exposure could be identified by cataloging public T cell receptors. The study profiled the T cell repertoires of some 610 subjects by immunosequencing and related them to cytomegalovirus serostatus. Besides the first cohort of 500 to 700 subjects, a separate validation cohort made up of 95 to 150 different subjects was used. To predict cytomegalovirus infection status, the study combined high-throughput TCR immunosequencing, statistical association of individual TCRs with disease status, and machine learning. In a later analysis, previously published TCR beta repertoires from some 640 donors were re-analyzed and high-resolution HLA genotyping was added so that TCR occurrence patterns could be studied. In the later analysis, no new phenotypic data were used to find candidate immune exposures; instead, reliance was placed on TCR beta sequences and their occurrence across donors. An earlier analysis of 500 to 750 of the donors applied high-throughput TCR beta sequencing to assess whether each TCR beta V gene segment acted as functional or pseudogenic. Donor age, sex, ethnicity and CMV serostatus were compiled alongside the repertoire data. A later genetic analysis took genome-wide SNP genotypes for about three fifths of the roughly 700 donors and used that subset as a discovery cohort. All discovery cohort repertoires had been generated using a single sequencing platform. Class I and class II HLA loci were covered by the typing at four-digit resolution. Typing coverage differed by locus: A, B, C, DRB1 and DQB1 were typed in about 620-630 donors, DQA1 in roughly 500, DPA1 in over 600, and DPB1 in just under 480. Five DR-DQ haplotypes were handled as single units for association and clustering, since linkage in the cohort was strong. Across about 370 genotyped donors of the cohort, an average of roughly 200,000 unique TCR beta nucleotide sequences per donor were sequenced, and 15% to 20% of those sequences were non-productive. Overall results and qualifications from the work: A later genetic analysis associated a missense DCLRE1C variant with V-gene and J-gene trimming of TCR beta chains, and an independent cohort replicated the association. According to a later analysis, most CMV-associated TCR beta chains appeared to be HLA-restricted, and the HLA associations seemed to be driven largely by CMV exposure. In vitro tests confirmed that a few of the cytomegalovirus-associated TCR beta chains recognize cytomegalovirus antigens. In a later analysis, some 17,000 TCR beta sequences were associated with specific HLA alleles at a false discovery rate of 0.05. Only TCR beta chains were sequenced in this cohort, and the absence of alpha or paired-chain data limited detectable features. An earlier analysis of around 600 of the donors showed that most TCR beta V segments appeared in productive rearrangements either about 90% or about 30% of the time, which broadly matched IMGT annotations. Correlated functional status among segregating V segments might be attributable to linkage disequilibrium, but an unknown experimental factor could not be ruled out. A cluster of highly shared sequence variants was judged likely to represent a technical artifact of the sequencing pipeline. Most TCR sequences were observed very rarely across donors, whereas some public TCRs were present in many individuals. Because counts were too low, seventeen rarely observed V segments, including chromosome 9 orphons, were excluded from the earlier analysis of roughly 580 of the donors. In a later analysis, the rate of TCR association differed among HLA loci, with DRB1 alleles having the most associated TCRs and HLA-C alleles having the fewest. A later analysis reported that several top co-occurrence clusters appeared linked to parvovirus B19, influenza, CMV and Epstein-Barr virus. A further reported finding was that TCR beta sequences accurately predicted the HLA-A and HLA-B alleles for most subjects in the first cohort. Because some donors lacked HLA typing at each locus, the association tests relied only on the typed subset. Some IMGT-functional V segments, including TRBV6-2 and TRBV6-3, could not be told apart with the 87-base-pair reads, so those segments were excluded. The presence/absence analyses assumed that sequencing depth was roughly uniform across donors, and that assumption may not be true. When HLA alleles, especially DR and DQ, strongly co-occurred, TCR associations were difficult to assign to individual alleles. The only immune exposure information available for the cohort was CMV serostatus. The authors suggested that the approach could potentially be generalized to other disease states and immunological phenotypes. In both the original and validation cohorts, the classifier was reported to diagnose cytomegalovirus status with high specificity and sensitivity. The study listed 164 TCR beta chains as associated with cytomegalovirus. In a later genetic analysis, fewer N-insertions in productive TCRs were reported among donors in an Asian-associated ancestry cluster than the roughly 700-donor mean. Compared with equally common non-associated chains, HLA-associated TCR beta chains in a later analysis were more clonally expanded and had lower generation probabilities.

The cohort was made up of approximately 700 healthy bone marrow donors. Cohort members were all nominally healthy when sampled, although unrecorded immune exposures were likely present. The donor was CMV seronegative and belonged to the group of 350 to 400 seronegative cohort members. Each donor provided a peripheral blood sample, and peripheral blood mononuclear cells were used for TCR beta sequencing. Genomic DNA was extracted from the blood cell samples with the Qiagen DNeasy Blood Extraction Kit. Unmatched junction bases come to 11, with V trimmed by 5 bases and J by 7 bases. The germline V gene gives CDR1 as SGHAT and CDR2 as FQNNGV. The CDR3 numbers 17 residues from cysteine through phenylalanine. Only the CDR3 part of the read is kept: 51 bases, read in frame from the first base. Of note for this clone: The target of this receptor is not known. No much larger clone is present one base from it, and per-base qualities are unavailable.

The receptor library was made with the immunoSEQ multiplex PCR assay. The multiplex PCR relied on a mix of 60 forward primers for TCR Vbeta segments and 13 reverse primers for TCR Jbeta segments. Amplification of the CDR3 region of rearranged TCR beta genes was performed with a multiplex PCR assay on genomic DNA. The Illumina HiSeq System was used to sequence the amplified TCR beta libraries as 87-base-pair reads. The authors' pipeline ran thus. Across the 600 to 700 repertoires, a later analysis counted some 80 million unique TCR beta chains, approximately 10 million of which were shared by at least two donors. A nearest-neighbor algorithm error-corrected the raw reads and collapsed the reads into unique sequences, merging closely related sequences to remove PCR and sequencing errors. V, D and J gene segments were assigned by aligning CDR3 sequences to IMGT reference sequences. Each retained sequence needed at least a six-nucleotide match to both a V gene segment and a J gene segment. A rearrangement was called productive if the CDR3 had no stop codons and remained in frame with V and J, and every other rearrangement was called non-productive. Following IMGT convention, CDR3 was defined as the stretch from the second conserved V-encoded cysteine up to the conserved J-encoded phenylalanine. The earlier analysis of about 560 of the donors excluded any sequence lacking an unambiguous match to a single V gene segment. In an earlier analysis of 587 of the donors, V segments were called functional above 56.7% productive rearrangements and were called segregating when the between-donor standard deviation exceeded 5%. A statistical classification framework was built to diagnose cytomegalovirus status from the catalog of TCR beta chain sequences. A later analysis assigned V and J genes by comparing TCR nucleotide sequences with IMGT/GENE-DB human TR gene sequences. Using the TCRdist pipeline, a later analysis assigned CDR3 sequences along with most-parsimonious VDJ recombination scenarios. In a later analysis, every TCR beta chain was defined by the combination of its CDR3 amino acid sequence and its V-gene family, and reads without a unique V-gene family were dropped. In a later analysis, 500 to 700 highly shared, low-generation-probability nucleotide sequences were removed to address suspected cross-contamination and a sequencing artifact. For each public chain, a later analysis derived a clonal expansion index from normalized ranks of inferred template counts within each repertoire. Generation probabilities in a later analysis came from a VDJ recombination model fitted to out-of-frame rearrangements, and those results were checked against IGoR. In a later analysis, TCR-TCR, TCR-HLA and TCR-CMV co-occurrence was scored with hypergeometric tests, and a repertoire-size bias correction was applied to TCR pairs. False discovery rates were estimated in a later analysis by permuting HLA or CMV assignments 20 times. In a later analysis, co-occurring TCRs were grouped using DBSCAN, and TCRdist sequence similarity was added for clustering within HLA-allele-positive subsets. Co-occurrence clustering excluded repertoires with fewer than 30,000 or more than 120,000 public chains, plus five with anomalous nucleotide sharing. The clones in this table, taken by TCRdb from immuneACCESS, are in-frame only. Not every clone is retained; where verified, under half of the shortfall comes from an unresolved V gene, and the cause of the rest is unknown. V and J calls and clone size are given by that table; D and trimming were obtained from the DNA. This sample holds 130,000 or so clones; about four fifths were observed only once. Of the sample, approximately 3.1% falls within the top ten clones.

The sequencing sample was made of PBMCs. This sequence uses TRBV11-2 and TRBJ2-2, and 12 junctional nucleotides match TRBD2. This receptor was obtained from a man aged 30-40 years in good health and CMV-seronegative. The DNA sequence is TGTGCCAGCAGCCGGCTAGCGGGGGGGCCCTTGGACGGGGAGCTGTTTTTT. The resulting protein is CASSRLAGGPLDGELFF. The full variable domain, with segments outside the CDR3 supplied by the reference TRBV11-2 and TRBJ2-2 proteins, appears as EAGVAQSPRYKIIEKRQSVAFWCNPISGHATLYWYQQILGQGPKLLIQFQNNGVVDDSQLPKDRFSAERLKGVDSTLKIQPAKLEDSAVYLCASSRLAGGPLDGELFFGEGSRLTVL.